This T cell receptor (beta chain) appears in the sequencing data of a study of cytomegalovirus exposure and HLA in healthy donors. The PCR contained 60 Vbeta and 13 Jbeta primers. Sequencing used immunoSEQ multiplex PCR; TCRdb keeps in-frame clones, though not all of them. This repertoire includes about 160,000 clones. Regarding this clone: Antigen: not known.

In germline, CDR1 is KGHSH, CDR2 LQKENI. The CDR3 runs to 14 residues. V was clipped by 4 bases and J by 1 base, with 8 bases between them. Findings and limits, study-wide: When presence/absence was analysed, sequencing depth was taken to be roughly uniform across donors.

Sequenced sample: PBMCs. The receptor was isolated from a woman in her sixties or seventies in good health and CMV-seronegative. This rearrangement joins TRBV18 to TRBJ2-1; TRBD2 might be the D (5 bases). The CDR3 spells CASSLAKSYNEQFF. The CDR3 coding sequence is TGTGCCAGCTCACTAGCGAAATCCTACAATGAGCAGTTCTTC.